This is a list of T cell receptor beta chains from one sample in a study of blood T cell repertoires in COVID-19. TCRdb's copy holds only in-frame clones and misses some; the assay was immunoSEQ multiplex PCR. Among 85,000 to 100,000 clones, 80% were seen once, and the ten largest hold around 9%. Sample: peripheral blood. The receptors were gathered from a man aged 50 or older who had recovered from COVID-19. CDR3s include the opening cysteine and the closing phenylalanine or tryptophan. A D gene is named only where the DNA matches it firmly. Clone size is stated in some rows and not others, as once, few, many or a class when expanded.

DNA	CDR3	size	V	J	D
TGTGCCAGCAGCTTAGTAGGCGGGCGGCCTAATGAAAAACTGTTTTTT	CASSLVGGRPNEKLFF	-	TRBV7-2	TRBJ1-4	-
TGTGCCACCTCAAACCCCCCGGGACAGGGGGTAGAGACCCAGTACTTC	CATSNPPGQGVETQYF	-	TRBV24-1	TRBJ2-5	TRBD1
TGTGCCAGCAGTGAGGCCATCCAGTCTAATTCACCCCTCCACTTT	CASSEAIQSNSPLHF	-	TRBV2	TRBJ1-6	-
TGTGCCATCAGTGGCCCGGCAGGGAAGAACGAGCAGTACTTC	CAISGPAGKNEQYF	-	TRBV10-3	TRBJ2-7	-
TGCGCCAGCAGCCAGGGAGGGGCCGCTAGGAATTCACCCCTCCACTTT	CASSQGGAARNSPLHF	once	TRBV4-3	TRBJ1-6	-
TGTGCCAGCAGCTTAGGACAGGCCTATGGCTACACCTTC	CASSLGQAYGYTF	once	TRBV6-2/TRBV6-3	TRBJ1-2	TRBD1
TGTGCCAGCCAAAAGATAGACAGGGGTGGCAGGGGGCAGTACTTC	CASQKIDRGGRGQYF	-	TRBV6-5	TRBJ2-7	TRBD1
TGTGCCACCAGTAGCCAAGGGGGGACAGGGGCTGAGCAGTTCTTC	CATSSQGGTGAEQFF	-	TRBV24-1	TRBJ2-1	TRBD1
TGTGCCAGCAGCTTGGAACAAACTAATGAAAAACTGTTTTTT	CASSLEQTNEKLFF	-	TRBV5-4	TRBJ1-4	-
TGTGCCAGCAGCTCTCCCGTCTATGCCTCCTCCATGAACACTGAAGCTTTCTTT	CASSSPVYASSMNTEAFF	-	TRBV7-2	TRBJ1-1	-
TGTGCCAGCTGGGGCCAGCCGCGCACAGATACGCAGTATTTT	CASWGQPRTDTQYF	-	TRBV6-5	TRBJ2-3	-
TGTGCCAGCAGCCCCACTGTGGAGACCCAGTACTTC	CASSPTVETQYF	-	TRBV3-1/TRBV3-2	TRBJ2-5	-
TGTGCCAGTAGTTCCATACCGGGACAGGGGGCTTACGGGGCCAACGTCCTGACTTTC	CASSSIPGQGAYGANVLTF	-	TRBV19	TRBJ2-6	TRBD1
TGTGCCAGCAGGATGACAGGGGCCGGGGAGCTGTTTTTT	CASRMTGAGELFF	-	TRBV5-8	TRBJ2-2	TRBD1
TGTGCCAGCAGTGAGGGGACAGGGATAAATGGCTACACCTTC	CASSEGTGINGYTF	-	TRBV25-1	TRBJ1-2	TRBD1
TGTGCCAGCAGACGACCGGGACAGGGTTTATACGAGCAGTACTTC	CASRRPGQGLYEQYF	-	TRBV11-2	TRBJ2-7	TRBD1
TGTGCCAGCTCACCAAATCGGAACACTGAAGCTTTCTTT	CASSPNRNTEAFF	-	TRBV18	TRBJ1-1	-
TGTGCCAGCAGTCCTAAGGACCCGGGACAGGGTCCCTACGAGCAGTACTTC	CASSPKDPGQGPYEQYF	-	TRBV27	TRBJ2-7	TRBD1
TGCAGCGTTGAAAACAGGGATAACTATGGCTACACCTTC	CSVENRDNYGYTF	-	TRBV29-1	TRBJ1-2	-
TGTGCCAGCAGCCCCGCAGGGGGGTCCTACGAGCAGTACTTC	CASSPAGGSYEQYF	-	TRBV7-7	TRBJ2-7	-
TGTGCCATCACTCGTTCGGCGGGAGCGAGCTCCTACAATGAGCAGTTCTTC	CAITRSAGASSYNEQFF	few	TRBV10-3	TRBJ2-1	TRBD2
TGTGCCAGCAGCCCGCAGCGGGAGAGACGCGAGCAGTACTTC	CASSPQRERREQYF	many	TRBV3-1/TRBV3-2	TRBJ2-7	TRBD2
TGTGCCAGCAGGCAATCCGGGACAGACAGACAGCCCCAGCATTTT	CASRQSGTDRQPQHF	-	TRBV3-1/TRBV3-2	TRBJ1-5	TRBD1
TGTGCCAGTACCCCAGGGACAGGCAGAGAAGGACAGCCCCAGCATTTT	CASTPGTGREGQPQHF	once	TRBV19	TRBJ1-5	TRBD1
TGTGCCACCAGTGGCGACAGGGGCACAGATACGCAGTATTTT	CATSGDRGTDTQYF	-	TRBV24-1	TRBJ2-3	TRBD1
TGTGCCAGTAGTATAGGGCTAGCGGGAGTTAGTTCCTACAATGAGCAGTTCTTC	CASSIGLAGVSSYNEQFF	-	TRBV19	TRBJ2-1	TRBD2
TGTGCCAGCACCAGTACAGGATTCCAAGAGACCCAGTACTTC	CASTSTGFQETQYF	-	TRBV2	TRBJ2-5	-
TGTGCCAGCAGTGAGTCAGGGGGAGCAGGCTCCTACAATGAGCAGTTCTTC	CASSESGGAGSYNEQFF	-	TRBV25-1	TRBJ2-1	TRBD1
TGTGCCAGCGGGACAGTGGCTCAAGGCGAAAAACTGTTTTTT	CASGTVAQGEKLFF	-	TRBV7-9	TRBJ1-4	TRBD1
TGCGCCAGCAGCTCTCTAACAACAGGGGTGAACACTGAAGCTTTCTTT	CASSSLTTGVNTEAFF	-	TRBV5-1	TRBJ1-1	TRBD1
TGTGCCAGCGGAACGACAGCGAGTAAATTAACCGGGGAGCTGTTTTTT	CASGTTASKLTGELFF	-	TRBV5-6	TRBJ2-2	-
TGTGCCAGTAGTATACCGCGGACAGGGAGTTATGGCTACACCTTC	CASSIPRTGSYGYTF	few	TRBV19	TRBJ1-2	TRBD1
TGTGCCAGCAAAATAGCGGGATCTACCTACGAGCAGTACTTC	CASKIAGSTYEQYF	many	TRBV27	TRBJ2-7	TRBD2
TGTGCCAGCACACTTAGGCAGGGGGGACGGAACACAGATACGCAGTATTTT	CASTLRQGGRNTDTQYF	-	TRBV27	TRBJ2-3	-
TGTGCCAGCAGCCAGAACATACTCGGGACTAGCGGGGACGAGCAGTACTTC	CASSQNILGTSGDEQYF	-	TRBV3-1/TRBV3-2	TRBJ2-7	TRBD2
TGTGCCAGCAGTTTTACAGGGGTAGTCGATGGCTACACCTTC	CASSFTGVVDGYTF	-	TRBV27	TRBJ1-2	TRBD1
TGTGCCAGCAGCTTAGGGCTGACTAGCAGAGATACGCAGTATTTT	CASSLGLTSRDTQYF	-	TRBV7-2	TRBJ2-3	TRBD2
TGTGCCAGCAGTCGACTAGCGGGAGTGTCCTACAATGAGCAGTTCTTC	CASSRLAGVSYNEQFF	once	TRBV3-1/TRBV3-2	TRBJ2-1	TRBD2
TGTGCCGTGGGGGCAGGGGTGCCAGATACGCAGTATTTT	CAVGAGVPDTQYF	-	TRBV24-1	TRBJ2-3	-
TGCGCCAGCAGCCAAGGAACGGGGTTCGTACAAGAGACCCAGTACTTC	CASSQGTGFVQETQYF	-	TRBV4-1	TRBJ2-5	-
TGTGCCAGCAGCTCGTCAGGGACAGATACGCAGTATTTT	CASSSSGTDTQYF	-	TRBV7-7	TRBJ2-3	-
TGTGCCACCAGTGCCGGAGGCTACGCCGAGACCCAGTACTTC	CATSAGGYAETQYF	-	TRBV24-1	TRBJ2-5	-
TGTGCCAGTACCACAGGGGAAGGGTATGGCTACACCTTC	CASTTGEGYGYTF	-	TRBV19	TRBJ1-2	TRBD1
TGTGCCACCAGGGTTTCGGTCACTGAAGCTTTCTTT	CATRVSVTEAFF	-	TRBV19	TRBJ1-1	-
TGCAGCGTTGATATTGAGCACGGTCCAATTGAAGCTTTCTTT	CSVDIEHGPIEAFF	-	TRBV29-1	TRBJ1-1	-
TGTGCCTGGAGGGGACAGACGAACACTGAAGCTTTCTTT	CAWRGQTNTEAFF	-	TRBV30	TRBJ1-1	TRBD1
TGCGCCAGCCTTGACAGGGGGCGAACGGCAGATACGCAGTATTTT	CASLDRGRTADTQYF	-	TRBV10-2	TRBJ2-3	TRBD1
TGTGCCAGTAGTTTGACCGGGACAGGGGGCGACGAGCAGTACTTC	CASSLTGTGGDEQYF	-	TRBV19	TRBJ2-7	TRBD1
TGTGCCAGCAGCCGACTAGCGGACGAGCAGTACTTC	CASSRLADEQYF	-	TRBV12-3/TRBV12-4	TRBJ2-7	TRBD2